What follows are 17 T cell receptor beta chains derived from one specimen sequenced in a study of identical twins. MiXCR was run by TCRdb on the 5' RACE reads, yielding one entry per CDR3 protein. The sample has about 660,000 distinct CDR3 sequences; around 8.6% are singletons. The sample also formed part of further work on yellow fever vaccine responses in identical twins.

Sequencing was carried out using PBMCs. Every receptor here comes from a woman aged 18-30 years in good health.

This clonotype was counted many times. This chain connects TRBV7-8 to TRBJ2-3, with no clear D. The germline V and J ends were trimmed by 5 bases and 4 bases, with 16 bases remaining between them. The germline V gene encodes CDR1 SGHVS and CDR2 FQNEAQ. The CDR3 sequence is 15 residues long. Here the CDR3 reads CASSLRQEMADTQYF. DNA for the CDR3: TGTGCCAGCAGCCTTCGTCAGGAGATGGCAGATACGCAGTATTTT.

This clonotype has more than one count but fewer than ten. The genes are TRBV5-6 and TRBJ2-7; 7 bases map to TRBD1. The germline gives CDR1 SGHDT, CDR2 YYEEEE. The CDR3 runs 15 residues. Trimming took 4 bases from V and 1 from J; bases not matched to a gene: 8. The CDR3 region is CASSPPMGQSYEQYF. The CDR3 region has the DNA TGTGCCAGCAGCCCACCCATGGGACAGTCCTACGAGCAGTACTTC.

This clonotype was seen a handful of times. The rearrangement joins TRBV2 to TRBJ2-3; no definite D call. The V gene's germline CDR1 is SNHLY and CDR2 FYNNEI. With 2 bases removed from V and 0 bases from J, the gap between germline ends came to 9 bases. The CDR3 totals 15 residues. In DNA form, the CDR3 reads TGTGCCAGCAGTGAACTCGCCTCTAGCACAGATACGCAGTATTTT. This sequence encodes CASSELASSTDTQYF.

The chain employs TRBV6-1 and TRBJ1-1; 8 nucleotides match TRBD1. J gave up 2 bases and V 6 bases, and 5 bases lay outside the gene matches. Germline V gene sequence: CDR1 MNHNS, CDR2 SASEGT. The CDR3 spans 14 residues. The CDR3 DNA follows: TGTGCCAGCAGAAACAGGGGGGGTAACACTGAAGCTTTCTTT. The encoded protein is CASRNRGGNTEAFF.

This clonotype was counted only a few times. The V gene is TRBV7-9, the J gene TRBJ1-1; 7 bases are shared with TRBD1. V lost 5 bases, J lost 1 base, and 7 bases stayed unmatched. This CDR3 has 15 amino acids. Looked up from germline, CDR1 is SEHNR and CDR2 is FQNEAQ (reference sequence). In nucleotides, the CDR3 is TGTGCCAGCAGCCCACCCGGGACAGAGAACACTGAAGCTTTCTTT. Protein: CASSPPGTENTEAFF.

The chain carries TRBV6-1 and TRBJ2-7; no clear D gene. The CDR3 covers 13 residues. Germline CDR1 MNHNS, CDR2 SASEGT. V gave up 6 bases and J gave up 3 bases, with 12 bases separating them. The CDR3 sequence is CASSKRPYYEQYF. The CDR3 DNA follows: TGTGCCAGCAGCAAACGGCCATACTACGAGCAGTACTTC.

The chain combines TRBV12-3 or TRBV12-4 with TRBJ2-5; D is tentatively TRBD1 or TRBD2 (5 bases each). The CDR3 consists of 16 residues. The V end lost 6 bases, the J end lost 4 bases, and 21 bases lay between the germline ends. CDR3 coding DNA: TGTGCCAGCAGCCCAAGGGGACCAGTGAAAGGAGAGACCCAGTACTTC. This sequence encodes CASSPRGPVKGETQYF.

This clonotype turned up a few times. This chain uses TRBV4-1 with TRBJ2-7; perhaps D is TRBD1 or TRBD2 (5 bases each). Germline CDR1 and CDR2: MGHRA and YSYEKL. V lost 2 bases to trimming and J lost 6 bases, with 14 bases between them. This CDR3 spans 14 amino acids. CDR3 DNA: TGCGCCAGCAGCCAAAGAGGGGTAGCGATCGAGCAGTACTTC. This sequence encodes CASSQRGVAIEQYF.

This clonotype was seen a handful of times. V is TRBV24-1 and J is TRBJ2-3, with 10 bases fitting TRBD1. Trimming removed 4 bases from V and 2 bases from J; junction bases left unmatched: 8. Germline values: CDR1 KGHDR, CDR2 SFDVKD. CDR3 length: 17 amino acids. CDR3 nucleotide sequence: TGTGCCACCAGTGACCTCCCGGGACAGGGGACCACAGATACGCAGTATTTT. Translated, it gives CATSDLPGQGTTDTQYF.

This clonotype turned up a few times. J is TRBJ2-1 and V is TRBV27; 11 bases are shared with TRBD2. After removal of 5 bases from V and 5 bases from J, the junction contained 8 bases not matched to a gene. This CDR3 is 16 amino acids long. Looked up from germline, CDR1 is MNHEY and CDR2 is SMNVEV (reference sequence). CDR3 residues: CASSVTSGETNNEQFF. DNA of the CDR3: TGTGCCAGCAGTGTGACTAGCGGGGAAACCAACAATGAGCAGTTCTTC.

The chain links TRBV20-1 to TRBJ2-1; perhaps D is TRBD1 or TRBD2 (5 bases each). The CDR3 covers 15 residues. Trimming left V 6 bases short and J 4 bases short, with 19 bases between. Germline-derived CDR1 and CDR2 are DFQATT and SNEGSKA (reference sequence). As DNA, the CDR3 is TGCAGTGCCCGGGACCACACAACCCAATACAATGAGCAGTTCTTC. Encoded protein: CSARDHTTQYNEQFF.

The chain recombines TRBV3-1 with TRBJ2-7, with 7 bases lining up with TRBD1. Germline V gene sequence: CDR1 LGHDT, CDR2 YNNKEL (reference sequence). The trim removed 0 bases at V and 12 bases at J, leaving 5 bases unmatched. CDR3 size: 12 residues. The CDR3 nucleotides are TGTGCCAGCAGCCAAGATCAACAGGGGACGTACTTC. As protein: CASSQDQQGTYF.

In its sample, this clonotype was seen a few times. The CDR3 here is CASSFLGSSTGELFF. The CDR3 DNA follows: TGTGCCAGCAGTTTTTTGGGGAGTAGTACCGGGGAGCTGTTTTTT. The chain uses TRBV12-3 or TRBV12-4 and TRBJ2-2; D is possibly TRBD2 (5 bases). This CDR3 has 15 amino acids. Trimming left V 3 bases short and J 5 bases short, with 13 bases between.

This clonotype came up many times. V gene TRBV13 combines with J gene TRBJ2-2, with D uncertain. Germline-derived CDR1 and CDR2 are PRHDT and FYEKMQ (reference sequence). This CDR3 spans 14 amino acids. Trimming took off 5 bases at V and 4 bases at J, with 11 bases between the two ends. The CDR3, as DNA: TGTGCCAGCAGCCCTTGGGGTAGCACCGGGGAGCTGTTTTTT. Its translation: CASSPWGSTGELFF. Full variable domain (missing parts from reference TRBV13 and TRBJ2-2): AAGVIQSPRHLIKEKRETATLKCYPIPRHDTVYWYQQGPGQDPQFLISFYEKMQSDKGSIPDRFSAQQFSDYHSELNMSSLELGDSALYFCASSPWGSTGELFFGEGSRLTVL.

The chain employs TRBV19 and TRBJ2-2, with D hard to call. The V gene's germline CDR1 is LNHDA and CDR2 SQIVND (reference sequence). The CDR3 extends over 14 amino acids. Trimming pared 1 base from V and 1 base from J, leaving 4 bases between. This CDR3 is CASSIVVNTGELFF. CDR3 DNA: TGTGCCAGTAGTATAGTAGTGAACACCGGGGAGCTGTTTTTT.

This clonotype was seen more than once but under ten times. The V call is TRBV4-3, the J call TRBJ1-4; no clear D. The CDR3 runs 15 residues. Deletions cut 0 bases from V and 5 bases from J, with 10 bases between. The germline gives CDR1 LGHNA, CDR2 YSLEER. The CDR3 DNA is TGCGCCAGCAGCCAAGATCGAAAGGGAAATGAAAAACTGTTTTTT. This sequence encodes CASSQDRKGNEKLFF.

In this sample, this clonotype turned up many times. V gene TRBV5-4 combines with J gene TRBJ2-2, with 10 bases identical to TRBD1. CDR1 is SGHNT and CDR2 is YYREEE in the germline V gene (reference sequence). After removal of 3 bases from V and 2 bases from J, the junction contained 4 bases not matched to a gene. The CDR3 covers 16 residues. The CDR3 spells CASSSRQGANTGELFF. DNA of the CDR3: TGTGCCAGCAGCTCCCGACAGGGGGCTAACACCGGGGAGCTGTTTTTT.